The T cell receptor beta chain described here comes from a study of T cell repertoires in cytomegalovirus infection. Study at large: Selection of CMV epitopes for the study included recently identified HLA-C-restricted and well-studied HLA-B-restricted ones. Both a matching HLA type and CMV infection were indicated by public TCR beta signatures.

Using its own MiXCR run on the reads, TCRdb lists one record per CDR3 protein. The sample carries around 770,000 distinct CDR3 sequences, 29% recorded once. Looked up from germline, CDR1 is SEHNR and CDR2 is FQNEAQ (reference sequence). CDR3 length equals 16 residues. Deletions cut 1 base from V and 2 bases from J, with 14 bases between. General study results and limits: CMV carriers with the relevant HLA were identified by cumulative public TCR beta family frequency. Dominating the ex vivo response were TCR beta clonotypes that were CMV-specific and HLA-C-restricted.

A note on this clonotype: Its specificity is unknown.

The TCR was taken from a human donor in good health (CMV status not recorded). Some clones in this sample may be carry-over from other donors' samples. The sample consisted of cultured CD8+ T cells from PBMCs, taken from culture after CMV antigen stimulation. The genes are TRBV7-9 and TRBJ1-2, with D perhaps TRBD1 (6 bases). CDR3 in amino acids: CASSLGVRGSNYGYTF. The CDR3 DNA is TGTGCCAGCAGCTTAGGAGTAAGGGGGTCGAACTATGGCTACACCTTC. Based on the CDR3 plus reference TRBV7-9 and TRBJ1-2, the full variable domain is DTGVSQNPRHKITKRGQNVTFRCDPISEHNRLYWYRQTLGQGPEFLTYFQNEAQLEKSRLLSDRFSAERPKGSFSTLEIQRTEQGDSAMYLCASSLGVRGSNYGYTFGSGTRLTVV.